The clone carrying this TCR beta chain has at least ten counts. Its specificity is unknown. TCRdb reanalysed the 5' RACE reads using MiXCR and keeps one entry per CDR3 protein. Of around 140,000 distinct CDR3 sequences listed, roughly an eighth are singletons. This sample was taken from a study of CD8 T cells in ankylosing spondylitis. Notes on the study in general: Some motif variants were previously reported in reactive arthritis synovial fluid and blood.

CDR1 is SNHLY and CDR2 is FYNNEI in the germline V gene. V shed 3 bases and J shed 1 base, with 9 bases lying between them. The CDR3 spans 15 residues. This receptor was obtained from a female donor with ankylosing spondylitis or in good health (not recorded which). V gene TRBV2 combines with J gene TRBJ2-2; tentative D call: TRBD2 (5 bases). The sequencing input was blood, either unsorted or a sorted T cell fraction (not recorded which). CDR3 in DNA: TGTGCCAGCAGTGAGGCGGCGGGGAACACCGGGGAGCTGTTTTTT. It encodes CASSEAAGNTGELFF.